This T cell receptor beta chain came from a study of CD8 T cells in ankylosing spondylitis. Each CDR3 protein gets one entry after TCRdb re-called the 5' RACE reads with MiXCR. Of about 800,000 distinct CDR3 sequences listed, roughly 12% are singletons. Whole-study findings and limits: A subset of motif variants has previously been described in the synovial fluid and blood of reactive arthritis. A TCR beta motif of seven or eight highly homologous variants appeared characteristic of ankylosing spondylitis blood.

The sample holds a few counts of this clonotype. What it binds is not known. Sequencing was done on a sample of blood, either unsorted or a sorted T cell fraction (not recorded which). This receptor was taken from a male donor with ankylosing spondylitis.

CDR3 sequence: CASSRRTGPLLNYGYTF. The CDR3 DNA reads as TGTGCCAGCAGTCGGAGGACAGGTCCCCTTCTTAACTATGGCTACACCTTC. The chain links TRBV6-1 to TRBJ1-2, with 7 bases aligning to TRBD1. Germline CDR1 MNHNS, CDR2 SASEGT. The V gene end was trimmed by 5 bases and the J gene end by 1 base; junction bases not matched to a gene: 13. The CDR3 runs 17 residues.